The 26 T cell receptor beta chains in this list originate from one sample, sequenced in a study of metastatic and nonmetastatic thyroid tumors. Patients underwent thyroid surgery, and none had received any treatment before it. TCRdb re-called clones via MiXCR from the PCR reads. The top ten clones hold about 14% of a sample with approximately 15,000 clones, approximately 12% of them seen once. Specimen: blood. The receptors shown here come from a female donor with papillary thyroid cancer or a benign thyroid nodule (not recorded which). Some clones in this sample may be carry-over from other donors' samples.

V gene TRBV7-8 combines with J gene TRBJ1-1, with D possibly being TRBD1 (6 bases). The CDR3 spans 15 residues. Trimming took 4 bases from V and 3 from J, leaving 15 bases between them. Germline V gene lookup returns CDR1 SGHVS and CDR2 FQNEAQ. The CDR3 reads CASSSPTGYYTEAFF. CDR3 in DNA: TGTGCCAGCAGCTCCCCGACAGGATATTACACTGAAGCTTTCTTT. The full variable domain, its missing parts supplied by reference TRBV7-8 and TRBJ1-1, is GAGVSQSPRYKVAKRGQDVALRCDPISGHVSLFWYQQALGQGPEFLTYFQNEAQLDKSGLPSDRFFAERPEGSVSTLKIQRTQQEDSAVYLCASSSPTGYYTEAFFGQGTRLTVV.

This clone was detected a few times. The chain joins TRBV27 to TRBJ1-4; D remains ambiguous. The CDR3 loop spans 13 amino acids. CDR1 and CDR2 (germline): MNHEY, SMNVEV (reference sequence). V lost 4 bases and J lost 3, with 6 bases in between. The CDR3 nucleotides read TGTGCCAGCAGTTCCCGGGCTAATGAAAAACTGTTTTTT. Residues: CASSSRANEKLFF.

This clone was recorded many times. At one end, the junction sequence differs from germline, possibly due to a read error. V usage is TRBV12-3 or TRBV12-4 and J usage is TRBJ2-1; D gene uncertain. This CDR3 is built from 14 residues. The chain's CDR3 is CASTLYDSYNEQLF. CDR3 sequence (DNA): TGTGCCAGCACCCTTTATGACTCCTACAATGAGCAGCTCTTC.

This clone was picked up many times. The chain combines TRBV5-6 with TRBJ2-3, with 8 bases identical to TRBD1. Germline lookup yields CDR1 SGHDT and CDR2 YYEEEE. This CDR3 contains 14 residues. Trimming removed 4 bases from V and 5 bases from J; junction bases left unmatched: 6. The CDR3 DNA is TGTGCCAGCAGCCCGGACAGGGACGGAGATACGCAGTATTTT. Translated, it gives CASSPDRDGDTQYF.

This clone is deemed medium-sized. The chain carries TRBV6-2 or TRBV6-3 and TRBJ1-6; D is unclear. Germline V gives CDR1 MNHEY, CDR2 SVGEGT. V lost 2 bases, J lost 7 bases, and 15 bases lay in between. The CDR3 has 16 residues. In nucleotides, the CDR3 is TGTGCCAGCAGTTACCCGAAAGGGATTCCAAATTCACCCCTCCACTTT. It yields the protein CASSYPKGIPNSPLHF.

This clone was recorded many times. CDR3: CSVDGGYSYEQYF. The CDR3 nucleotides read TGCAGCGTTGACGGGGGGTACTCCTACGAGCAGTACTTC. This chain joins TRBV29-1 and TRBJ2-7; TRBD2 agrees at 7 bases. J was trimmed by 0 bases and V by 3 bases; bases with no gene match: 2. Germline-derived CDR1 and CDR2 are SQVTM and ANQGSEA. CDR3 length: 13 amino acids.

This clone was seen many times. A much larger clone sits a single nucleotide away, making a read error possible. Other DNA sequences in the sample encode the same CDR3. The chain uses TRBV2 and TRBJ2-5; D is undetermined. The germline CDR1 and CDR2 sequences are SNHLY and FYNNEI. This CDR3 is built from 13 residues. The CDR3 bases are TGTGCCAGCAGTATGACTGAACCCCAGACCCAGTACTTT. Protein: CASSMTEPQTQYF. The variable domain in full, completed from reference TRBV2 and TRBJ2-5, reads EPEVTQTPSHQVTQMGQEVILRCVPISNHLYFYWYRQILGQKVEFLVSFYNNEISEKSEIFDDQFSVERPDGSNFTLKIRSTKLEDSAMYFCASSMTEPQTQYFGPGTRLLVL.

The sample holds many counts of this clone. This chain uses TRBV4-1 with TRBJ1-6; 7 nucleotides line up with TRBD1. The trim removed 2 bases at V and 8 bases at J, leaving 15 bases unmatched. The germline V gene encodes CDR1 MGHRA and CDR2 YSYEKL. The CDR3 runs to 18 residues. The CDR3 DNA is TGCGCCAGCAGCCAACGGATCTATAACGTACAGGGGCATTCACCCCTCCACTTT. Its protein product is CASSQRIYNVQGHSPLHF.

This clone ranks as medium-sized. DNA for the CDR3: TGCGCCAGCAGCTTACTAGCGGGAGTACTTTCCTACAATGAGCAGTTCTTC. It translates to CASSLLAGVLSYNEQFF. V is TRBV5-1 and J is TRBJ2-1; TRBD2 agrees at 11 bases. CDR1 and CDR2 from the germline V gene are SGHRS and YFSETQ. V trimming: 2 bases; J trimming: 1 base; junction bases outside the gene matches: 5. CDR3 length: 17 residues.

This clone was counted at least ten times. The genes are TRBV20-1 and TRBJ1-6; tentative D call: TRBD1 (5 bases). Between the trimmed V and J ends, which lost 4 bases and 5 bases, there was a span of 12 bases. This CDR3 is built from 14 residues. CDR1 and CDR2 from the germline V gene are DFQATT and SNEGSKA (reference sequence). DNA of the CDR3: TGCAGTGCTACGCGGACAACTAATAATTCACCCCTCCACTTT. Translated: CSATRTTNNSPLHF.

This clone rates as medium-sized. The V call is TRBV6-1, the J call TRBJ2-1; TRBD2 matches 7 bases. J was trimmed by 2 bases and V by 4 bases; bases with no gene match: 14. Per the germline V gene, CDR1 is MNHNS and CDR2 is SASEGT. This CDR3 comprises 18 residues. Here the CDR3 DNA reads TGTGCCAGCAGTGCAATCGGGGCCCGGGACTACCCCTACAATGAGCAGTTCTTC. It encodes CASSAIGARDYPYNEQFF.

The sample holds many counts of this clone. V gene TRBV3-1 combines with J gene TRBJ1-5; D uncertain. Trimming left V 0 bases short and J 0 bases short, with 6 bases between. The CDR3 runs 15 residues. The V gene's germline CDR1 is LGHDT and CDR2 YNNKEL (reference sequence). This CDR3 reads CASSQEPYSNQPQHF. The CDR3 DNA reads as TGTGCCAGCAGCCAAGAACCCTATAGCAATCAGCCCCAGCATTTT.

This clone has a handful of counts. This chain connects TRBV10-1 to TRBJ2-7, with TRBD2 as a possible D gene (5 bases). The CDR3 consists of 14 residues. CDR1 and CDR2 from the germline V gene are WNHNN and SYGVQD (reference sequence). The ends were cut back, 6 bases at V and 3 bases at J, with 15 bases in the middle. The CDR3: CASSPRGLGYEQYF. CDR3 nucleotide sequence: TGCGCCAGCAGCCCCAGAGGGTTAGGCTACGAGCAGTACTTC.

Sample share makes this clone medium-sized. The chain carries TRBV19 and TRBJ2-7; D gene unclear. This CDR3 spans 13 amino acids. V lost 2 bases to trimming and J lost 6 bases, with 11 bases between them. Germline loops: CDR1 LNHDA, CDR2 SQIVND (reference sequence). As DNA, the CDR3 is TGTGCCAGTAGTATAAACAGACACGGCGAGCAGTACTTC. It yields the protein CASSINRHGEQYF. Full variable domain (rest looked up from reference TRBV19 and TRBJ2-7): DGGITQSPKYLFRKEGQNVTLSCEQNLNHDAMYWYRQDPGQGLRLIYYSQIVNDFQKGDIAEGYSVSREKKESFPLTVTSAQKNPTAFYLCASSINRHGEQYFGPGTRLTVT.

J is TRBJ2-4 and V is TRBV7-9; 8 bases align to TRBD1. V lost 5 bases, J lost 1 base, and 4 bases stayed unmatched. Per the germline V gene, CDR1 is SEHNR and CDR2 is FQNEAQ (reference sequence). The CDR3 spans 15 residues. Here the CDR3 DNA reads TGTGCCAGCAGCGTGGACAGGGAGGCCAAAAACATTCAGTACTTC. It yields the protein CASSVDREAKNIQYF. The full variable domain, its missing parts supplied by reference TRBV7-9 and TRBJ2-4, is DTGVSQNPRHKITKRGQNVTFRCDPISEHNRLYWYRQTLGQGPEFLTYFQNEAQLEKSRLLSDRFSAERPKGSFSTLEIQRTEQGDSAMYLCASSVDREAKNIQYFGAGTRLSVL.

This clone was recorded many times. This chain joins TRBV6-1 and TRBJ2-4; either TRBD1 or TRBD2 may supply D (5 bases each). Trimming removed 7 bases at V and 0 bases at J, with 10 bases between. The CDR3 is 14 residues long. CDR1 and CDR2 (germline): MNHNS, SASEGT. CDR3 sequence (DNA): TGTGCCAGCAACACAGGACTAGCCAAAAACATTCAGTACTTC. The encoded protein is CASNTGLAKNIQYF.

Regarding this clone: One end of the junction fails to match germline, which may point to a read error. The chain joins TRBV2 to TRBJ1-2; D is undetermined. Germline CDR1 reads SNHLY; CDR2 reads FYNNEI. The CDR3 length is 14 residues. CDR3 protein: CASSDTLANYGYAF. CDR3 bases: TGTGCCAGCAGTGATACGCTCGCTAACTATGGCTACGCCTTC.

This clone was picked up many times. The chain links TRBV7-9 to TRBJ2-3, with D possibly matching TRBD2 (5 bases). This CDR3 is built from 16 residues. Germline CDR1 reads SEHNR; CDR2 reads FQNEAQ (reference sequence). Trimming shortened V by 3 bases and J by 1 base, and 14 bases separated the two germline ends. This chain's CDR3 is CASSFHLALGTDTQYF. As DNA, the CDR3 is TGTGCCAGCAGCTTCCACTTAGCGCTCGGCACAGATACGCAGTATTTT.

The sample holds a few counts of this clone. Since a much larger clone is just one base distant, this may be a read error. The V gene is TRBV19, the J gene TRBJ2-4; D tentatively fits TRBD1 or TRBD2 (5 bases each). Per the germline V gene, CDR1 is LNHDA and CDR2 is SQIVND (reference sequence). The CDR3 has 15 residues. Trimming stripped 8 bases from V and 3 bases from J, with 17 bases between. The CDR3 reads CASLSQTGGKNIQYF. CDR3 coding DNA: TGTGCCAGTTTATCTCAAACAGGAGGCAAAAACATTCAGTACTTC.

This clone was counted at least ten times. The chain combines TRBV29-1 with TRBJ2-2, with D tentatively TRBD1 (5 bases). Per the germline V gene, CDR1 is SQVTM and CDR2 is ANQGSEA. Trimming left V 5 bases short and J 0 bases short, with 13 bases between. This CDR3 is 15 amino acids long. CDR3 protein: CSVYPDSANTGELFF. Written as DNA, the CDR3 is TGCAGCGTTTACCCCGACAGCGCGAACACCGGGGAGCTGTTTTTT.

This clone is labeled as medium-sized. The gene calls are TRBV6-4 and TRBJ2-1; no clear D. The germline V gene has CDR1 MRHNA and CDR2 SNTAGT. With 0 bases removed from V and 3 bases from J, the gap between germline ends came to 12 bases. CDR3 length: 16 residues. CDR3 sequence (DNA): TGTGCCAGCAGTGACTCAGAGACTGTTAGCTACAATGAGCAGTTCTTC. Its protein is CASSDSETVSYNEQFF.

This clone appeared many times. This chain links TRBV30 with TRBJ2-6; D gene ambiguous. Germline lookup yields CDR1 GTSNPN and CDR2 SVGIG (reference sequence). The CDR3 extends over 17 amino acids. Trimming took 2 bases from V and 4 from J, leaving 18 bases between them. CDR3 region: CAWSPVWALAGANVLTF. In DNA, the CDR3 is TGTGCCTGGAGTCCCGTTTGGGCCCTTGCGGGGGCCAACGTCCTGACTTTC.

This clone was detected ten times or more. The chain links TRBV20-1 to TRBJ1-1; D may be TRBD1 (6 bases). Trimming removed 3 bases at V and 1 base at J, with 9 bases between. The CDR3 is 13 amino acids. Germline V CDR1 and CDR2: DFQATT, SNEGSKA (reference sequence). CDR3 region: CSASSGANTEAFF. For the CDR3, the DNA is TGCAGTGCTAGCTCAGGGGCGAACACTGAAGCTTTCTTT.

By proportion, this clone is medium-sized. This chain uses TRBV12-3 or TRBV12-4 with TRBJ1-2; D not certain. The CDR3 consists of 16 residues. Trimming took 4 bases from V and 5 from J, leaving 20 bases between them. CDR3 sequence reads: CASSSTRRALRYGYTF. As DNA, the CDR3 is TGTGCCAGCAGTTCAACGAGGAGGGCCCTGAGATATGGCTACACCTTC.

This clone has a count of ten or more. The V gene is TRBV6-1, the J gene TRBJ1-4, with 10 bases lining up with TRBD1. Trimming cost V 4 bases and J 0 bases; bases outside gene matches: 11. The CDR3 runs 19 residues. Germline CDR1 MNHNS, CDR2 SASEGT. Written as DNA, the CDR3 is TGTGCCAGCAGTGGAACCCACGGGACAGGGGATGCAACTAATGAAAAACTGTTTTTT. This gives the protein CASSGTHGTGDATNEKLFF.

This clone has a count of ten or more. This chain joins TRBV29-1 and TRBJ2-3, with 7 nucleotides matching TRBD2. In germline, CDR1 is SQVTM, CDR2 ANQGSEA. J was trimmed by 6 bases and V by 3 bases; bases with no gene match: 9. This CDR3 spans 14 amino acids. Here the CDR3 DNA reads TGCAGCGTTGATCCCAGGGAGGGGATGGATACGCAGTATTTT. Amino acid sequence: CSVDPREGMDTQYF.